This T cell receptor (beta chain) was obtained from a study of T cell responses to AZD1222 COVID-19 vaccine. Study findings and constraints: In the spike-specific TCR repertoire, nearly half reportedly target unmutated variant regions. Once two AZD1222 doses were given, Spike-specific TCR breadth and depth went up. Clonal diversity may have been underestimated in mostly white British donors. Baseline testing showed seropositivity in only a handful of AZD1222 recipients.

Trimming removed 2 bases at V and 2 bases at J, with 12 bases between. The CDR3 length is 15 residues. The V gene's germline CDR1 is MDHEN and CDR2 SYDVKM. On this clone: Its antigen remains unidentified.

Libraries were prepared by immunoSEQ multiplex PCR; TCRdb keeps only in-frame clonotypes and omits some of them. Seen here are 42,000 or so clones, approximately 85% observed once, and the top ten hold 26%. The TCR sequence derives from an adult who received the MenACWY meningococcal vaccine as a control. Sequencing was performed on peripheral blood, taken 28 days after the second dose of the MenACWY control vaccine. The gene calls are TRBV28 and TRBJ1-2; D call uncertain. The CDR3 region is CASSLPLGRNYGYTF. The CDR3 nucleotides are TGTGCCAGCAGTTTACCTTTGGGCCGCAACTATGGCTACACCTTC.